This TCR beta chain was sequenced in a study of blood T cells in healthy people across ages. On the study more broadly: Per two T cells, about one barcoded beta molecule was captured through template switching.

The authors ran a second PCR of about 6 to 12 cycles using a sample-barcoded 5' primer and a J-beta primer mix. TCRdb fed the 5' RACE reads into MiXCR, producing one record per CDR3 protein. The repertoire holds around 1.5 million distinct CDR3 sequences, with approximately 59% as singletons. V lost 4 bases and J lost 3, with 13 bases in between. From germline, CDR1 is LGHNA and CDR2 YNFKEQ. The CDR3 spans 14 residues. Sequences were obtained from blood. This TCR was sampled from a man aged 18 to 35 in good health. The chain couples TRBV4-2 to TRBJ2-7, with D possibly matching TRBD2 (5 bases). The CDR3 here is CASSPDVGSYEQYF. The CDR3 DNA reads TGTGCCAGCAGCCCAGACGTTGGGAGCTACGAGCAGTACTTC.